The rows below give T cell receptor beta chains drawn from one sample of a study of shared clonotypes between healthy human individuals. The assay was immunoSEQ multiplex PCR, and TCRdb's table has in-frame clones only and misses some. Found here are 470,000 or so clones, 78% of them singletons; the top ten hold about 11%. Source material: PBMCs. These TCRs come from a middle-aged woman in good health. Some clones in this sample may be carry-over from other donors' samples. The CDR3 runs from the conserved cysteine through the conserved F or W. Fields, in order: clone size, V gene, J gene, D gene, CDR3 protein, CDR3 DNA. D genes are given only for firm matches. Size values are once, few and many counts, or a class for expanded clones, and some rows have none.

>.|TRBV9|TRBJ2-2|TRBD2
CASQREGAPGELFF
TGTGCCAGCCAGCGGGAGGGCGCCCCCGGGGAGCTGTTTTTT
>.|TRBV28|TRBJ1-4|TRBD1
CASSSSLGQGASTNEKLFF
TGTGCCAGCAGCTCCTCTTTGGGACAGGGGGCATCAACTAATGAAAAACTGTTTTTT
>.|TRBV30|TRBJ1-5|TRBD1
CAWSAGQGRNQPQHF
TGTGCCTGGAGTGCGGGACAGGGAAGAAATCAGCCCCAGCATTTT
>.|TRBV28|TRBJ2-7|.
CASSRTSSYEQYF
TGTGCCAGCAGTAGGACTTCCTCCTACGAGCAGTACTTC
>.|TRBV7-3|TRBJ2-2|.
CASGRGTGELFF
TGTGCCAGCGGGCGGGGCACCGGGGAGCTGTTTTTT
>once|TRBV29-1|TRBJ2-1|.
CSGREASSGGEQFF
TGCAGCGGCCGGGAGGCTAGCTCAGGGGGCGAGCAGTTCTTC
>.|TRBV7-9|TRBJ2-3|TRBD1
CASSSRQGVGDTQYF
TGTGCCAGCAGCTCCAGACAGGGAGTAGGAGATACGCAGTATTTT
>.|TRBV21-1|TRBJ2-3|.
CASTLPLAGGADTQYF
TGTGCCAGCACCTTACCCCTAGCGGGAGGGGCAGATACGCAGTATTTT
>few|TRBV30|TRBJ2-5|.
CAWGPQETQYF
TGTGCCTGGGGCCCTCAAGAGACCCAGTACTTC
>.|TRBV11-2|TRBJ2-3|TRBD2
CASSLLAGSSTDTQYF
TGTGCCAGCAGCCTTTTAGCGGGCTCTAGCACAGATACGCAGTATTTT
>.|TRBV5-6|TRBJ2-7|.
CASSFGSRGEQYF
TGTGCCAGCAGCTTCGGCTCCCGGGGCGAGCAGTACTTC
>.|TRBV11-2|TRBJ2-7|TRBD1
CASSPQPGQGPYEQYF
TGTGCCAGCAGCCCTCAACCGGGACAGGGTCCCTACGAGCAGTACTTC
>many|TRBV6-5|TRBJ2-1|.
CASSYSGGGSYNEQFF
TGTGCCAGCAGTTACTCGGGCGGAGGCTCCTACAATGAGCAGTTCTTC
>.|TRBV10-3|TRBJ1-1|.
CAISLEMNTEAFF
TGTGCCATCAGTCTGGAGATGAACACTGAAGCTTTCTTT
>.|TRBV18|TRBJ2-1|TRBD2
CASSPGLAEYNEQFF
TGTGCCAGCTCACCCGGACTAGCGGAATACAATGAGCAGTTCTTC
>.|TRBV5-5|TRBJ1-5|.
CASSLVSNQPQHF
TGTGCCAGCAGCTTGGTCTCCAATCAGCCCCAGCATTTT
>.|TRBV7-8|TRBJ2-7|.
CASGNLYEQYF
TGTGCCAGCGGGAACCTCTACGAGCAGTACTTC
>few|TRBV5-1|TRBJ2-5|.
CASSLGLVGVSQETQYF
TGCGCCAGCAGCTTGGGACTCGTCGGGGTAAGCCAAGAGACCCAGTACTTC
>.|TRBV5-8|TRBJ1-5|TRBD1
CASRRGPGQGRDSNQPQHF
TGTGCCAGCCGGAGGGGACCGGGACAGGGAAGGGATAGCAATCAGCCCCAGCATTTT
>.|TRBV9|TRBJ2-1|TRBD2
CASSVGGLAGGEQFF
TGTGCCAGCAGCGTAGGAGGACTAGCGGGAGGTGAGCAGTTCTTC
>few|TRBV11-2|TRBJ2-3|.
CASSLGNRGTDTQYF
TGTGCCAGCAGCTTAGGAAACCGAGGCACAGATACGCAGTATTTT
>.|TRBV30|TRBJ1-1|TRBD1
CAWGHTWQGALGTEAFF
TGTGCCTGGGGGCATACGTGGCAGGGGGCTTTGGGTACTGAAGCTTTCTTT
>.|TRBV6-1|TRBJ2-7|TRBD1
CASSESGRGHRDHTSNSYEQYF
TGTGCCAGCAGTGAAAGTGGCAGGGGGCACCGGGACCACACTTCAAACTCCTACGAGCAGTACTTC
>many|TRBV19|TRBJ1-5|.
CASSTPRARGGNQPQHF
TGTGCCAGTAGCACCCCGAGGGCCCGGGGGGGCAATCAGCCCCAGCATTTT
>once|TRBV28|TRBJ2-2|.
CASSSNSRELFF
TGTGCCAGCAGTTCGAATTCTCGGGAGCTGTTTTTT
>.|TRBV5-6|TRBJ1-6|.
CASSRLVVGAGYNSPLHF
TGTGCCAGCAGCCGCTTGGTTGTGGGGGCCGGCTATAATTCACCCCTCCACTTT
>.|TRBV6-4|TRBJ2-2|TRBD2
CASSPGGATGELFF
TGTGCCAGCAGTCCGGGAGGCGCCACCGGGGAGCTGTTTTTT
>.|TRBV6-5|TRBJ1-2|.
CASSLVRNYGYTF
TGTGCCAGCAGTTTAGTCAGGAACTATGGCTACACCTTC
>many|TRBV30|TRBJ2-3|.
CAWSGREEENF
TGTGCCTGGAGTGGCAGGGAAGAGGAGAATTTT
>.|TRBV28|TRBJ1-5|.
CASTTSGIDQPQHF
TGTGCCAGCACCACGAGTGGGATTGATCAGCCCCAGCATTTT
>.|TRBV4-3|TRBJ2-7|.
CASSQVSGQDGYEQYF
TGCGCCAGCAGCCAAGTGTCGGGACAAGATGGGTACGAGCAGTACTTC
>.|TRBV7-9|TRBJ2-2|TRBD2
CASSVAGGLTNTGELFF
TGTGCCAGCAGCGTAGCGGGAGGCCTTACGAACACCGGGGAGCTGTTTTTT
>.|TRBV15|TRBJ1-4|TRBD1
CATSRGGGEFDEKLFF
TGTGCCACCAGCAGAGGAGGGGGCGAATTTGATGAAAAACTGTTTTTT
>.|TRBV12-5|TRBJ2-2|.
CASRGVNTGELFF
TGTGCTAGTCGAGGGGTAAACACCGGGGAGCTGTTTTTT
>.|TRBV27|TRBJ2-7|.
CASSFQINYEQYF
TGTGCCAGCAGTTTTCAGATAAACTACGAGCAGTACTTC
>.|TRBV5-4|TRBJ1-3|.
CASSPGPHAGNTIYF
TGTGCCAGCAGCCCGGGACCCCACGCTGGAAACACCATATATTTT
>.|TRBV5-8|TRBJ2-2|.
CASSNPDRFANTGELFF
TGTGCCAGCAGCAATCCCGACAGATTCGCGAACACCGGGGAGCTGTTTTTT
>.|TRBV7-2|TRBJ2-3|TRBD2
CASSLAVRLAGLADTQYF
TGTGCCAGCAGCTTAGCGGTACGGCTAGCGGGACTCGCAGATACGCAGTATTTT